The clone carrying this T cell receptor (beta chain) came up once. No antigen is known for it. The cohort excluded patients with autoimmune disease history or systemic immunosuppression. Assay used: immunoSEQ multiplex PCR; TCRdb lists only in-frame clones, some missing. The table lists 52,000 or so clones, approximately 94% of them singletons. Trimming shortened V by 0 bases and J by 3 bases, and 9 bases separated the two germline ends. Germline V lookup: CDR1 LNHDA, CDR2 SQIVND (reference sequence). CDR3 size: 14 residues. This record comes from a study of OX40 agonist ivuxolimab in advanced cancers. Study-wide background: Patients were treated with ivuxolimab, an agonistic anti-OX40 (CD134) antibody. Study-level findings and limits: Low normalized T-cell clonal expansion was additionally recorded for some nonresponders. Clonal expansion was seen in CD4+ and CD8+ blood T cells by week 6 at 0.1 to 3.0 mg/kg.

The V and J genes are TRBV19 and TRBJ2-7; perhaps TRBD2 as D (5 bases). The specimen was CD4+ or CD8+ T cells sorted from blood, collected in a trial of the OX40 agonist ivuxolimab. The clonotype was recovered from an adult with an advanced solid tumor such as melanoma, head and neck, liver or kidney cancer. The CDR3 is CASSIDLSGYEQYF. The CDR3 bases are TGTGCCAGTAGTATAGATCTCAGCGGCTACGAGCAGTACTTC.